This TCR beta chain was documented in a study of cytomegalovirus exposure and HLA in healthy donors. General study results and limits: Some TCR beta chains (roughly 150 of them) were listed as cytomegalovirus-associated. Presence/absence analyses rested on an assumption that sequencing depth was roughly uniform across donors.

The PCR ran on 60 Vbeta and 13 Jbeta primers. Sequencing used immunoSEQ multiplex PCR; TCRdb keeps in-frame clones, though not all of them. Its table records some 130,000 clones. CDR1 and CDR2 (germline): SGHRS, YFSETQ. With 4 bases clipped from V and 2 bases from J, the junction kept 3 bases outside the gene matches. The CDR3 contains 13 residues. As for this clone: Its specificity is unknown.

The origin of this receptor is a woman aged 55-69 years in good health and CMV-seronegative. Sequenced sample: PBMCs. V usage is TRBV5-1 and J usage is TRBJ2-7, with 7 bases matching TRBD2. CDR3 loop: CASSRSGAYEQYF. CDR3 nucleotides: TGCGCCAGCAGCCGCAGCGGGGCCTACGAGCAGTACTTC.